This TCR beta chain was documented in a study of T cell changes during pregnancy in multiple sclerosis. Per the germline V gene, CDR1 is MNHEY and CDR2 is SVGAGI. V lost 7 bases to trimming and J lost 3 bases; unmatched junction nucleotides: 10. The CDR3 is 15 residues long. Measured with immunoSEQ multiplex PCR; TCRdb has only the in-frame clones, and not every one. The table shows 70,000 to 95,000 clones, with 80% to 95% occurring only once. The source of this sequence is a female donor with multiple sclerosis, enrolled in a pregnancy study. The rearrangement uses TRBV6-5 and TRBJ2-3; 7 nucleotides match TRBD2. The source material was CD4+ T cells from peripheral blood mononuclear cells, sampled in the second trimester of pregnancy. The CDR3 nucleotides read TGTGCCAGCACCCTCGGTCGCGGGGGAACAGATACGCAGTATTTT. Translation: CASTLGRGGTDTQYF.